Sequencing of this T cell receptor (beta chain) was carried out in a study of cytomegalovirus exposure and HLA in healthy donors. General study points: According to reports, the classifier identified cytomegalovirus status with high specificity and sensitivity.

With 60 Vbeta and 13 Jbeta primers, the PCR was carried out. The protocol was immunoSEQ multiplex PCR, while the TCRdb copy is restricted to in-frame clones and leaves out a portion. The data hold around 160,000 clones, with approximately 71% observed a single time. A note on this clone: Its antigen is not identified.

V gave up 8 bases and J gave up 5 bases, with 21 bases separating them. CDR1 SNHLY and CDR2 FYNNEI come from the germline V gene. The CDR3 covers 15 residues. This chain joins TRBV2 and TRBJ2-5, with D possibly matching TRBD1 (5 bases). Material: PBMCs. The source is a woman aged 18-29 years in good health and CMV-seropositive. DNA for the CDR3: TGTGCCAGCGAATGGGCGGAAGGGGCGCGGGAGACCCAGTACTTC. It yields the protein CASEWAEGARETQYF.